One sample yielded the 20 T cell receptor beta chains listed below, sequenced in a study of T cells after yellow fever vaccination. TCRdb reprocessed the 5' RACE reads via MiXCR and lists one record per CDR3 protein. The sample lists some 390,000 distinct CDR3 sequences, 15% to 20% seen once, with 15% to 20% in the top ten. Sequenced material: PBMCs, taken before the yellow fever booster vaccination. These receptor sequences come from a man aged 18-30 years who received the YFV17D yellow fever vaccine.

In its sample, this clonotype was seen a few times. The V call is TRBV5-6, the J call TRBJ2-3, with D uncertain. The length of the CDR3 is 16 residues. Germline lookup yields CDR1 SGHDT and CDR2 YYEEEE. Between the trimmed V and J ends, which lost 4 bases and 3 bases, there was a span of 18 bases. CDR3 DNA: TGTGCCAGCAGCCCCGCGGCAGTCCGTGAGACAGATACGCAGTATTTT. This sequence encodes CASSPAAVRETDTQYF.

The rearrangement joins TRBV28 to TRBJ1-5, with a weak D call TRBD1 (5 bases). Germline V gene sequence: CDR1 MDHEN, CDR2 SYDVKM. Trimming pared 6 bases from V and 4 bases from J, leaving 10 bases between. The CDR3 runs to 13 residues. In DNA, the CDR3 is TGTGCCAGCAGCGATTGGGGGAATCAGCCCCAGCATTTT. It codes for CASSDWGNQPQHF.

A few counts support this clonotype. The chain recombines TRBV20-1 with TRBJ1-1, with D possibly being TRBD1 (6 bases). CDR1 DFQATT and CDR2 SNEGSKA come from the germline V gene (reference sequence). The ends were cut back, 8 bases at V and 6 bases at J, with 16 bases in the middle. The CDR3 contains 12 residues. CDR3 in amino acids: CSTPGGAAEAFF. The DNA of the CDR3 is TGCAGTACGCCTGGGGGGGCCGCTGAAGCTTTCTTT.

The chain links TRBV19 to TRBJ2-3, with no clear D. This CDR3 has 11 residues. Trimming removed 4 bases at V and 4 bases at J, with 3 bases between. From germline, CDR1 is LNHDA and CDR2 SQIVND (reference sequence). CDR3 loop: CASSNSDTQYF. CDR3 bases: TGTGCCAGTAGTAACTCAGATACGCAGTATTTT.

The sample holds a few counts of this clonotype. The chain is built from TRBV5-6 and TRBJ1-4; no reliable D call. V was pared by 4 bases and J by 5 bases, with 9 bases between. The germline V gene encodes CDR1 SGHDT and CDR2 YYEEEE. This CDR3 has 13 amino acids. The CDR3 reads CASSPLPNEKLFF. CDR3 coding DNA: TGTGCCAGCAGCCCCTTACCGAATGAAAAACTGTTTTTT. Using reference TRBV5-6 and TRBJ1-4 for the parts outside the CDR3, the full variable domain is DAGVTQSPTHLIKTRGQQVTLRCSPKSGHDTVSWYQQALGQGPQFIFQYYEEEERQRGNFPDRFSGHQFPNYSSELNVNALLLGDSALYLCASSPLPNEKLFFGSGTQLSVL.

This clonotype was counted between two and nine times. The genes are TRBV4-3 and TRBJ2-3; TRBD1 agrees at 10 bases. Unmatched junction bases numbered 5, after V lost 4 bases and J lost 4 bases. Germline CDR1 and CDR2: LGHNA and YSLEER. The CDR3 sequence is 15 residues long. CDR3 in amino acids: CASSRGTGVADTQYF. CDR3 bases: TGCGCCAGCAGCCGCGGGACAGGGGTTGCAGATACGCAGTATTTT.

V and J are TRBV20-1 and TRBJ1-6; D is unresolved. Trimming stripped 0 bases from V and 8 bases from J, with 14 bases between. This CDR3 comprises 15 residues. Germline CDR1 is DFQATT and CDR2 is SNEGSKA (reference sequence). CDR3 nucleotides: TGCAGTGCTAGAGATGGGCAGACGGACTATTCACCCCTCCACTTT. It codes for CSARDGQTDYSPLHF.

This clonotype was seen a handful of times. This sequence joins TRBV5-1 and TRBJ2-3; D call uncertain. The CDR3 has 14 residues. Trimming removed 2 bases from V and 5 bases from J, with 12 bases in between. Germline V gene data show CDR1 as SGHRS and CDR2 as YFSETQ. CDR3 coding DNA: TGCGCCAGCAGCTTCCAAGGGCCCGGAGATACGCAGTATTTT. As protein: CASSFQGPGDTQYF.

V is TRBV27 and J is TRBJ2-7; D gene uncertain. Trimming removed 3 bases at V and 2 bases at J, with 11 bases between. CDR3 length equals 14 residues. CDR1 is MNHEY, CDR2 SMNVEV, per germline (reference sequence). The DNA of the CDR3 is TGTGCCAGCAGTTTTGGAGTCGGAGCCTACGAGCAGTACTTC. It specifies CASSFGVGAYEQYF.

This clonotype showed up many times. Written as DNA, the CDR3 is TGTGCCAGCAGACAGGGACAGGGTCGTAACGAGCAGTACTTC. Its translation is CASRQGQGRNEQYF. This chain links TRBV6-5 with TRBJ2-7; 9 bases are shared with TRBD1. This CDR3 region has 14 residues. Germline V gene sequence: CDR1 MNHEY, CDR2 SVGAGI. The junction had 8 bases not matched to a gene; V was cut back by 6 bases and J by 5 bases.

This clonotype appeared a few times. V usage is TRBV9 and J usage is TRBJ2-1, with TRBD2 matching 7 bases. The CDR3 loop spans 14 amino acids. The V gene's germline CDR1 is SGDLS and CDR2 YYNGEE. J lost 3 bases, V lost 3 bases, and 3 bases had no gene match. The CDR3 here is CASSERDLYNEQFF. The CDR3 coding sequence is TGTGCCAGCAGCGAGCGGGACCTCTACAATGAGCAGTTCTTC.

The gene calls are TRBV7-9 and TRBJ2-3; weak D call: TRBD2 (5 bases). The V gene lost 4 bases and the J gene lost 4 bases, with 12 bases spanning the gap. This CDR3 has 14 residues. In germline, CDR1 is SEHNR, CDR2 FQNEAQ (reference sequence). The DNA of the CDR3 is TGTGCCAGCAGCTCCCCCGGACTTTCAGATACGCAGTATTTT. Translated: CASSSPGLSDTQYF.

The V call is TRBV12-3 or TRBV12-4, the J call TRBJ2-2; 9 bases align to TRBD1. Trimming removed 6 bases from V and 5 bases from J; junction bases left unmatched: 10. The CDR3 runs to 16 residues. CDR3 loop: CASSPGTGKRTGELFF. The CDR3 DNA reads TGTGCCAGCAGCCCCGGGACAGGGAAGAGGACCGGGGAGCTGTTTTTT.

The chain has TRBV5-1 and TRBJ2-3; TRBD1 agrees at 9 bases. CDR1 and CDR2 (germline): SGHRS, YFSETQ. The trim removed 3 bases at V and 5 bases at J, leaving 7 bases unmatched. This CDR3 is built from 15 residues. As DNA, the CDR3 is TGCGCCAGCAGCTCGACGGGACAGGGTGGAGATACGCAGTATTTT. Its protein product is CASSSTGQGGDTQYF.

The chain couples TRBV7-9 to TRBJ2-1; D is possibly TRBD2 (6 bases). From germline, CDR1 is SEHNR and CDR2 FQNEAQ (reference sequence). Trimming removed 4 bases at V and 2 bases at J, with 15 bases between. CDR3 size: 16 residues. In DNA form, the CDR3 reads TGTGCCAGCAGCTACTATCTCGGGGGAGCCTACAATGAGCAGTTCTTC. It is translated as CASSYYLGGAYNEQFF.

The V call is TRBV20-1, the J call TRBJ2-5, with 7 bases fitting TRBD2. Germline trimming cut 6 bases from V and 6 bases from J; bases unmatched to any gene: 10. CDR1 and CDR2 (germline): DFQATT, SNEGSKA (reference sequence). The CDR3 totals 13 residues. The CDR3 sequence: CSAPAGLTKTQYF. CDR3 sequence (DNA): TGCAGTGCCCCGGCGGGACTAACAAAGACCCAGTACTTC.

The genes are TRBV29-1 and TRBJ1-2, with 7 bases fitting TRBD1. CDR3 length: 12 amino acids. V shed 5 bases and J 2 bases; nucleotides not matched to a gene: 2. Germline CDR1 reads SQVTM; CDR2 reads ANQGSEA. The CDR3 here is CSVKQGNYGYTF. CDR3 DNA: TGCAGCGTTAAACAGGGGAACTATGGCTACACCTTC. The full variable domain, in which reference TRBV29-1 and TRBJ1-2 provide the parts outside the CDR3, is SAVISQKPSRDICQRGTSLTIQCQVDSQVTMMFWYRQQPGQSLTLIATANQGSEATYESGFVIDKFPISRPNLTFSTLTVSNMSPEDSSIYLCSVKQGNYGYTFGSGTRLTVV.

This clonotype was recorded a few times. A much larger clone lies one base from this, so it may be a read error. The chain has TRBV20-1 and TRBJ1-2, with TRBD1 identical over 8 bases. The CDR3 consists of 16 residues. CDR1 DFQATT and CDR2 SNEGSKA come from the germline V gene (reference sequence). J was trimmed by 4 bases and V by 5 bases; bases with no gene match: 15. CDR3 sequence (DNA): TGCAGTGCTCCTCGACTCGGGTCAGGGGGCGGCTATGGCTACACCTTC. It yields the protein CSAPRLGSGGGYGYTF.

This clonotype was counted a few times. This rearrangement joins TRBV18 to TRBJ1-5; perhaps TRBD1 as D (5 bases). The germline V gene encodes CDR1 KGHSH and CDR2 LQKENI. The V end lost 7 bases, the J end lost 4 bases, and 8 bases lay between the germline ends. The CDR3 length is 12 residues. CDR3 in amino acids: CASWDGNQPQHF. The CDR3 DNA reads TGTGCCAGCTGGGACGGGAATCAGCCCCAGCATTTT.

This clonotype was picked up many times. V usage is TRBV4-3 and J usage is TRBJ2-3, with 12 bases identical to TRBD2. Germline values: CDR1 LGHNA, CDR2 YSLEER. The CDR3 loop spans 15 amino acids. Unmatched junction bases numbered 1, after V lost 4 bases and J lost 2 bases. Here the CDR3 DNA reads TGCGCCAGCAGCCGGACTAGCGGGGTCACAGATACGCAGTATTTT. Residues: CASSRTSGVTDTQYF.